This entry lists 3 T cell receptor beta chains sequenced from one sample in a study of tumor-infiltrating lymphocytes in primary liver carcinoma. The study co-extracted DNA and RNA from 20-30 mg of unsorted bulk tissue. A primer matching the constant region was used to make TCR beta cDNA from about 500 ng of total RNA. Employing slightly modified ARM-PCR, three nested multiplex PCR rounds were run, and these gave rise to the TCR beta libraries. A C-beta reverse primer was combined with TRBV1-TRBV30 forward primers in the first two PCR rounds, and each round had about 10 cycles. TCRdb itself ran the multiplex PCR reads through MiXCR, one entry per CDR3 protein. The sample consists of tens of thousands of distinct CDR3 sequences, roughly 74% of them appearing once. Sequenced: tumor-adjacent normal liver tissue. These receptor sequences come from a woman aged 25 to 39 with primary liver carcinoma and hepatitis B virus infection.

This clonotype has a handful of counts. At one of its ends the junction is not consistent with the germline gene, which may arise from a read error. The chain carries TRBV7-8 and TRBJ2-7; 8 bases match TRBD2. The CDR3 covers 15 residues. Germline V CDR1 and CDR2: SGHVS, FQNEAQ. CDR3 in amino acids: CTSSLAGTGLYEQYF. The CDR3 nucleotides read TGTACCAGCAGCTTAGCGGGAACGGGGCTCTACGAGCAGTACTTC.

This clonotype was seen a single time. At one end the junction does not follow the germline gene, possibly because of a read error. This chain links TRBV6-1 with TRBJ2-3; 10 bases are a match to TRBD1. The germline gives CDR1 MNHNS, CDR2 SASEGT. CDR3 length: 15 residues. The CDR3 loop is CASRSRGQGPYTQYF. CDR3 in DNA: TGTGCCAGCAGGAGCCGGGGACAGGGGCCATATACCCAGTATTTT.

A word on this clonotype: As the CDR3 is not closed by the conserved phenylalanine or tryptophan, this likely results from a read error. The chain links TRBV10-3 to TRBJ2-1; TRBD2 aligns across 7 bases. Germline V gene lookup returns CDR1 ENHRY and CDR2 SYGVKD. The CDR3 loop spans 16 amino acids. CDR3: CAISESMAGDYNEQFL. The CDR3 DNA follows: TGTGCCATAAGTGAGTCGATGGCGGGAGACTACAATGAGCAGTTCCTC.